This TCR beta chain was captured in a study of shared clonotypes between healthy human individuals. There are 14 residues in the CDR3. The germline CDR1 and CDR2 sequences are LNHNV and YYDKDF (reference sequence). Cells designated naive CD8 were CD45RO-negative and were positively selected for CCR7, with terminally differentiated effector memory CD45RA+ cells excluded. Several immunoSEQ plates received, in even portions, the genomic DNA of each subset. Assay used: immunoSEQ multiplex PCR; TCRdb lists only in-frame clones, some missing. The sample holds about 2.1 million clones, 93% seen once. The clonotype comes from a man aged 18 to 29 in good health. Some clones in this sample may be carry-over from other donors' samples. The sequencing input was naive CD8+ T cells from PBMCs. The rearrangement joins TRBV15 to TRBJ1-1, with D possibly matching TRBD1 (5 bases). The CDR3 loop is CATRLEGYQTEAFF. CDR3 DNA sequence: TGTGCAACTCGTCTTGAGGGGTACCAAACTGAAGCTTTCTTT.